This TCR beta chain was obtained from a study of cytomegalovirus exposure and HLA in healthy donors. The overall study: Prior work identified about 120 million unique TCR beta sequences in 190 million or so T cells.

A multiplex PCR was run with 60 Vbeta primers and 13 Jbeta primers. The repertoire was sequenced with immunoSEQ multiplex PCR; TCRdb's copy has only in-frame clones and lacks some. The data contain under 200,000 clones, about 80% of them singletons. Germline V CDR1 and CDR2: MNHEY, SMNVEV (reference sequence). V dropped 2 bases and J dropped 7 bases, with 12 bases sitting between them. This CDR3 has 14 residues. The clonotype originates from a middle-aged man in good health and CMV-seronegative. The genes are TRBV27 and TRBJ1-5; D not resolved. Sequenced input: PBMCs. This CDR3 reads CASSLSRYIQPQHF. The CDR3 coding sequence is TGTGCCAGCAGTTTAAGCAGGTATATACAGCCCCAGCATTTT.